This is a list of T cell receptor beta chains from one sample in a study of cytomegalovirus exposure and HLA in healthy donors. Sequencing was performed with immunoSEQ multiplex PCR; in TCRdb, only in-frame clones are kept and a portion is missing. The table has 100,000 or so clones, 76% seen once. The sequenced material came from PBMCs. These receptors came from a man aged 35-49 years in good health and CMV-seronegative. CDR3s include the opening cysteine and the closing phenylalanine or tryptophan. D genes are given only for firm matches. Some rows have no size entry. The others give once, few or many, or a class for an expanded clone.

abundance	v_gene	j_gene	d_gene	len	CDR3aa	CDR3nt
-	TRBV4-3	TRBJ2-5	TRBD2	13	CASSQAWEGTQYF	TGCGCCAGCAGCCAAGCCTGGGAGGGGACCCAGTACTTC
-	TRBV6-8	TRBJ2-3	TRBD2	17	CASSPRAGGSSTDTQYF	TGTGCCAGCAGTCCCAGGGCGGGGGGATCTAGCACAGATACGCAGTATTTT
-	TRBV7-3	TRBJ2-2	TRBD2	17	CASSPSGGGRFTGELFF	TGTGCCAGCAGCCCGAGCGGGGGAGGGAGATTCACCGGGGAGCTGTTTTTT
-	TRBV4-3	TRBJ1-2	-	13	CASSQDSGVGYTF	TGCGCCAGCAGCCAAGATTCAGGGGTTGGCTACACCTTC
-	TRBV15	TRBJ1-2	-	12	CATSRESYGYTF	TGTGCCACCAGCAGAGAGTCCTACGGCTACACCTTC
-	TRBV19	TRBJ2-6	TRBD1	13	CASRGTGANVLTF	TGTGCCTCCAGGGGGACTGGGGCCAACGTCCTGACTTTC
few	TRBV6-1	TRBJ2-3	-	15	CASSTGTTSTDTQYF	TGTGCCAGCAGTACCGGGACAACGAGCACAGATACGCAGTATTTT
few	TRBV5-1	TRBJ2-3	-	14	CASSWGQADLPQYF	TGCGCCAGCAGCTGGGGGCAGGCAGATTTGCCGCAGTATTTT
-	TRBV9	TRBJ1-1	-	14	CASSPTDGNTEAFF	TGTGCCAGCAGCCCGACAGATGGGAACACTGAAGCTTTCTTT
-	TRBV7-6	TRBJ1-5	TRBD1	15	CASSLAGQGPQPQHF	TGTGCCAGCAGCTTAGCGGGACAGGGGCCTCAGCCCCAGCATTTT
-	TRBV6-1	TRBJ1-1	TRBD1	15	CASSIRYRGSTEAFF	TGTGCCAGCAGTATACGTTACAGGGGAAGCACTGAAGCTTTCTTT
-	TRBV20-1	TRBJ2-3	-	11	CSAIHTDTQYF	TGCAGTGCTATACACACAGATACGCAGTATTTT
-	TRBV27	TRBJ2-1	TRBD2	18	CASRRTSGAPLPNNEQFF	TGTGCCAGCAGGAGGACTAGCGGGGCCCCCCTCCCAAACAATGAGCAGTTCTTC